This is a list of T cell receptor beta chains from one sample in a study of shared clonotypes between healthy human individuals. The method was immunoSEQ multiplex PCR; TCRdb's version includes in-frame clones alone and lacks a portion of them. The repertoire consists of 950,000 to 1,100,000 clones, with under 80% occurring once and the leading ten covering about 1.5%. Sequences were obtained from memory CD4+ T cells sorted from blood. All receptors derive from a young man in good health. Each CDR3 is given with its conserved first and last residue. A D gene is named only where the DNA matches it firmly. Rows give clone size only sometimes, using once, few, many, or a class for an expanded clone.

J | size | D | V | CDR3 | DNA
TRBJ2-2 | once | TRBD1 | TRBV6-1 | CATITRTGANGELFF | TGTGCCACCATCACCAGGACAGGGGCGAACGGGGAGCTGTTTTTT
TRBJ1-4 | - | - | TRBV28 | CASSEQVATNEKLFF | TGTGCCAGCAGTGAACAGGTCGCAACTAATGAAAAACTGTTTTTT
TRBJ2-2 | - | - | TRBV5-1 | CASSPERNGELFF | TGCGCCAGCAGCCCGGAGAGGAACGGGGAGCTGTTTTTT
TRBJ2-2 | - | TRBD2 | TRBV2 | CASKRRLAATGELFF | TGTGCCAGCAAACGGAGACTAGCGGCCACCGGGGAGCTGTTTTTT
TRBJ2-3 | once | TRBD2 | TRBV5-4 | CASSSIAGGSDTQYF | TGTGCCAGCAGCTCCATAGCGGGCGGATCAGATACGCAGTATTTT
TRBJ1-3 | - | - | TRBV19 | CASNSGGNTIYF | TGTGCCAGTAATTCCGGTGGAAACACCATATATTTT
TRBJ2-6 | - | TRBD1 | TRBV6-5 | CASSSGQGSGANVLTF | TGTGCCAGCAGTTCGGGACAGGGGTCTGGGGCCAACGTCCTGACTTTC
TRBJ2-3 | - | - | TRBV2 | CASSVGGPPDTQYF | TGTGCCAGCAGTGTCGGGGGCCCCCCAGATACGCAGTATTTT
TRBJ1-2 | - | - | TRBV2 | CASSAFPGGASFGYTF | TGTGCCAGCAGTGCTTTTCCGGGGGGCGCATCGTTCGGCTACACCTTC
TRBJ1-4 | - | - | TRBV15 | CATSRGAGGSIRKLFF | TGTGCCACCAGCAGAGGGGCGGGCGGGAGCATTCGAAAACTGTTTTTT
TRBJ2-7 | - | - | TRBV5-8 | CASSLGIFWSGEQYF | TGTGCCAGCAGCTTGGGTATATTCTGGTCTGGGGAGCAGTACTTC